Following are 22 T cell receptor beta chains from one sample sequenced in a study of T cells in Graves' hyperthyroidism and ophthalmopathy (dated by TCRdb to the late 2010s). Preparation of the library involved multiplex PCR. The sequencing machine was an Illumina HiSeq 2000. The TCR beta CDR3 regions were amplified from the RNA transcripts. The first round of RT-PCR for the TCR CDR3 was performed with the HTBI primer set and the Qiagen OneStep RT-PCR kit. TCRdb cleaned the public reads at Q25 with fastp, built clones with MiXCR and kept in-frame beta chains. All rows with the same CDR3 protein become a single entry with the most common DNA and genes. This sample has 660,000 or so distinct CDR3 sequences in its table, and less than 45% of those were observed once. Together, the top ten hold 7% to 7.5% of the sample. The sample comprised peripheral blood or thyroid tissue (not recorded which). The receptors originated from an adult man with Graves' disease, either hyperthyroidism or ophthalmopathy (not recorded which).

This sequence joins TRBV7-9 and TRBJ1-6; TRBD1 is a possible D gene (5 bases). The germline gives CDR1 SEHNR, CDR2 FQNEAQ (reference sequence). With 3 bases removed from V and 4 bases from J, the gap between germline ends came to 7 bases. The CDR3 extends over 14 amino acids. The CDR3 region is CASSFGTYNSPLHF. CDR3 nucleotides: TGTGCCAGCAGCTTCGGGACGTATAATTCACCCCTCCACTTT.

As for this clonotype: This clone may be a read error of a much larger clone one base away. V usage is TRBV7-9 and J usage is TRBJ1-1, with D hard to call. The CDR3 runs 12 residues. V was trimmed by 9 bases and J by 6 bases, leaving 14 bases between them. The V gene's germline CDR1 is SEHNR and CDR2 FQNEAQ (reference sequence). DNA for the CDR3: TGTGCCAGTTCGCCCTTGGCAGCTGAAGCTTTCTTT. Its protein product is CASSPLAAEAFF.

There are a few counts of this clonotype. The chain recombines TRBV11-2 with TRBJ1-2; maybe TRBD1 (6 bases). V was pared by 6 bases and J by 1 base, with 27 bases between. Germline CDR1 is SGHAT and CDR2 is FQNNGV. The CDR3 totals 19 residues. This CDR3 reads CASSEELGWTERDNYGYTF. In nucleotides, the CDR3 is TGTGCCAGCAGTGAAGAGCTCGGGTGGACAGAGCGAGATAACTATGGCTACACCTTC. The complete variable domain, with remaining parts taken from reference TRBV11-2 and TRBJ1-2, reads EAGVAQSPRYKIIEKRQSVAFWCNPISGHATLYWYQQILGQGPKLLIQFQNNGVVDDSQLPKDRFSAERLKGVDSTLKIQPAKLEDSAVYLCASSEELGWTERDNYGYTFGSGTRLTVV.

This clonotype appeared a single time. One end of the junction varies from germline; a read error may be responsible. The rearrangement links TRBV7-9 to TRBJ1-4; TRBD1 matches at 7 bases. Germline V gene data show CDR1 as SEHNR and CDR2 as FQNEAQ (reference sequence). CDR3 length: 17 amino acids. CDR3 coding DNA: TGTGCCGGCAGCTTAGATTTGTTTGACAGGGTTGATGAAAAACTGTTTTTT. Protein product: CAGSLDLFDRVDEKLFF.

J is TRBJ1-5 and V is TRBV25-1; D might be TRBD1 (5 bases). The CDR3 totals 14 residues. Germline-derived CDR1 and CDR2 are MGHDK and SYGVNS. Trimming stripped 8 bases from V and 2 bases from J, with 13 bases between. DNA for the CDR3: TGTGCCAGCTTAGACGGGGGGGGCAATCAGCCCCAGCATTTT. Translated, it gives CASLDGGGNQPQHF.

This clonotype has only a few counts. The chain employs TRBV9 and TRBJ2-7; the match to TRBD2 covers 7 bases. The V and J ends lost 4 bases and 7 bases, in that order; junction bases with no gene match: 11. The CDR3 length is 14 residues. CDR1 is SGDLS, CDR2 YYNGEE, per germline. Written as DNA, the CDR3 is TGTGCCAGCAGCCACGGGACTACCCTAGGAGAGCAGTACTTC. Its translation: CASSHGTTLGEQYF.

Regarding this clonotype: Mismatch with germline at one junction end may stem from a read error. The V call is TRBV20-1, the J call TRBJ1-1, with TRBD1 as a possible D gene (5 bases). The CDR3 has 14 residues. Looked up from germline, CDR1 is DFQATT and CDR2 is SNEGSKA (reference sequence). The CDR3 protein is CSARDGAGNAEAFF. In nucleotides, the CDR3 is TGCAGTGCTAGAGACGGGGCAGGGAACGCTGAAGCTTTCTTT.

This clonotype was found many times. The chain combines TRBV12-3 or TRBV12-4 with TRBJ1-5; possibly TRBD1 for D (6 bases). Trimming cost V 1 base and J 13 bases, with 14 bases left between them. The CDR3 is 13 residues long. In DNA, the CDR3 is TGTGCCAGCAGTTTAGGTCTGGGGGCCTCACAGCATTTT. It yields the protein CASSLGLGASQHF.

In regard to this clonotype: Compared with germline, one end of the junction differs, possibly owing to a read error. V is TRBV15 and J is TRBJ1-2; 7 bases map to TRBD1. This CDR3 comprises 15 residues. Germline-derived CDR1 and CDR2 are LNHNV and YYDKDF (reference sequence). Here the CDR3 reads CATSSRPGDSFGYTF. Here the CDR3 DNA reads TGCGCCACCAGCAGTCGGCCCGGGGACAGCTTTGGCTACACCTTC.

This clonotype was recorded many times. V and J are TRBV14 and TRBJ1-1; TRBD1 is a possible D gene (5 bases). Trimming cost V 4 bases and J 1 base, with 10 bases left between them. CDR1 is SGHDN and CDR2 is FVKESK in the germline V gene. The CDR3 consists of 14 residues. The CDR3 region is CASSPQDRNTEAFF. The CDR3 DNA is TGTGCCAGCAGCCCACAGGACCGGAACACTGAAGCTTTCTTT.

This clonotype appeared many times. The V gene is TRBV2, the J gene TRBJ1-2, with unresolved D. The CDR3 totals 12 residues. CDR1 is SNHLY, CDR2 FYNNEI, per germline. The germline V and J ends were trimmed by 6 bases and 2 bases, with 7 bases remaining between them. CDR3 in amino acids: CASSVGNYGYTF. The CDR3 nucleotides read TGTGCCAGCAGCGTAGGCAACTATGGCTACACCTTC. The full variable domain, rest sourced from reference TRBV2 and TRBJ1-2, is EPEVTQTPSHQVTQMGQEVILRCVPISNHLYFYWYRQILGQKVEFLVSFYNNEISEKSEIFDDQFSVERPDGSNFTLKIRSTKLEDSAMYFCASSVGNYGYTFGSGTRLTVV.

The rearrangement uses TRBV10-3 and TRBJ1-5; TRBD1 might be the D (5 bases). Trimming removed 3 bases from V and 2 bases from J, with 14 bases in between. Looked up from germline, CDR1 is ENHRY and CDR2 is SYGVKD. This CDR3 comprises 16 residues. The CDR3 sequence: CAISDPGRGGNQPQHF. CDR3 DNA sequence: TGTGCCATCAGTGATCCGGGGCGGGGGGGCAATCAGCCCCAGCATTTT.

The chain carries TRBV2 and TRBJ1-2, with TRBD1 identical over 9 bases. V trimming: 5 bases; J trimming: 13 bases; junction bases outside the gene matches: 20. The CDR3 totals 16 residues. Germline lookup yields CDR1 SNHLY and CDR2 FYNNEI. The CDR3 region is CASSRDPGQGSLDSTF. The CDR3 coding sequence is TGTGCCAGCAGTAGAGACCCAGGACAGGGGTCGCTTGATAGCACCTTC.

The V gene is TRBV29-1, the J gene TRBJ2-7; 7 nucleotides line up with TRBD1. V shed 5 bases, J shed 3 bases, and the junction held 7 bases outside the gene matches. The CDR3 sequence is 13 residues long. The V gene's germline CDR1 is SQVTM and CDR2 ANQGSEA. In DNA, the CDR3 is TGCAGCGTTCAGACCGGGACAGTCTACGAGCAGTACTTC. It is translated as CSVQTGTVYEQYF.

CDR3 DNA: TGTGCCAGCAGTGAAGAGAACATGAACACTGAAGCTTTCTTT. Protein: CASSEENMNTEAFF. V and J are TRBV2 and TRBJ1-1; D unclear. Germline V gene data show CDR1 as SNHLY and CDR2 as FYNNEI. Trimming left V 1 base short and J 0 bases short, with 6 bases between. This CDR3 region has 14 residues.

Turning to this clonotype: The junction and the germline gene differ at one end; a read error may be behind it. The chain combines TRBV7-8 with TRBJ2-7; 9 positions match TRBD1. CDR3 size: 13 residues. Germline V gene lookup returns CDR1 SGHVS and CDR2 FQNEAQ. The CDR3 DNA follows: TGTGCCAGCGGACAGGGGAACACCGGGGAGCTGTACTTC. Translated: CASGQGNTGELYF.

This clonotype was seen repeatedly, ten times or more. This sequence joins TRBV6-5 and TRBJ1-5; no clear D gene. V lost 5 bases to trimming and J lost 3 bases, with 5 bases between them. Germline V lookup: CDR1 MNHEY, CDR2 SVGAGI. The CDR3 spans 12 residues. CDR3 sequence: CASSRVNQPQHF. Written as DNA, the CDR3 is TGTGCCAGCAGTCGGGTCAATCAGCCCCAGCATTTT.

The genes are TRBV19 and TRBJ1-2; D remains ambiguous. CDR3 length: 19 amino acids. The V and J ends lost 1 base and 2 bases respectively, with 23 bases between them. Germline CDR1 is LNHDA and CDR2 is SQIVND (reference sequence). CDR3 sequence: CASSIGYFGQEHNNYGYTF. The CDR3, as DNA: TGTGCCAGTAGTATAGGCTATTTCGGTCAGGAACATAACAACTATGGCTACACCTTC.

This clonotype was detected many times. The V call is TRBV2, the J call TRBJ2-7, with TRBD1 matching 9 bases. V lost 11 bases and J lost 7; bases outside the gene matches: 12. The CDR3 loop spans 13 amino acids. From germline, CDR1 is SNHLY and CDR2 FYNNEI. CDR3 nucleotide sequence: TGTGCCGCAAGCGGGACAGGGAGATTTGAGCAGTACTTC. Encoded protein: CAASGTGRFEQYF.

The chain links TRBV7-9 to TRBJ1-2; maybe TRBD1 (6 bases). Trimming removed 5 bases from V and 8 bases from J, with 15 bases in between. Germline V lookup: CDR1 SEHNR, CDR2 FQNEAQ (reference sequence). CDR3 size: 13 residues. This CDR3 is CASSPDRREGYTF. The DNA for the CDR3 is TGTGCCAGCAGCCCTGACAGGAGAGAAGGCTACACCTTC.

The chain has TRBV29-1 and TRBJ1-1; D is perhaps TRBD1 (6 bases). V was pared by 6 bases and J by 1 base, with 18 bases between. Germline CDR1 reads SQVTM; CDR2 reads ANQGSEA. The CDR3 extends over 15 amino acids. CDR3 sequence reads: CSVDFGGAGNTEAFF. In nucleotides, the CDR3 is TGCAGCGTAGATTTTGGGGGCGCAGGGAACACTGAAGCTTTCTTT.

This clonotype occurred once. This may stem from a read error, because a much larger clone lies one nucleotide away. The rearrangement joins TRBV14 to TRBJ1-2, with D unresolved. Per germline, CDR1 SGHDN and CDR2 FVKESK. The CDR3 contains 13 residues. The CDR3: CASSQVQHYGHTF. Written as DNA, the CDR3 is TGTGCCAGCAGCCAAGTACAGCACTATGGCCACACCTTC.